This T cell receptor beta chain is drawn from a study of shared clonotypes between healthy human individuals. The study's findings and limits: Read depth was anticipated to influence clonotype sharing among donors.

This table comes from immunoSEQ multiplex PCR, and its TCRdb copy is limited to in-frame clones, with some not included. The table includes nearly 1,000,000 clones, over 75% detected once. Splitting of CD4+ cells produced CD45RA+ naive and CD45RA-negative memory subsets. This clone was seen a handful of times. Its antigen is as yet unknown. Germline CDR1 is SGHRS and CDR2 is YFSETQ. V was pared by 0 bases and J by 5 bases, with 8 bases of the junction left unmatched. This CDR3 has 16 residues. Material for sequencing was memory CD4+ T cells sorted from blood. Indicated subset: CD45RA-negative fraction. V gene TRBV5-1 combines with J gene TRBJ2-7; 10 positions match TRBD1. This clonotype was sampled from a man aged 18 to 29 in good health. The CDR3 sequence is CASSLGRDRGSHEQYF. CDR3 bases: TGCGCCAGCAGCTTGGGTCGGGACAGGGGTTCCCACGAGCAGTACTTC.